These 5 T cell receptor beta chains share one sample of origin, sequenced in a study of CD8 T cells in Susac syndrome. It was with random hexamers that roughly 0.45 to 1 ug RNA was reverse transcribed. Using its own MiXCR run on the immunoSEQ multiplex PCR reads, TCRdb lists one record per CDR3 protein. The sample holds hundreds of thousands of distinct CDR3 sequences, almost 85% seen once. The sequenced sample was CD8+ T cells from PBMCs. The source of these receptors is a human donor with multiple sclerosis.

The V and J genes are TRBV7-9 and TRBJ2-7; 8 nucleotides match TRBD2. Looked up from germline, CDR1 is SEHNR and CDR2 is FQNEAQ (reference sequence). V shed 4 bases and J 0 bases; nucleotides not matched to a gene: 8. The CDR3 extends over 16 amino acids. CDR3 sequence (DNA): TGTGCCAGCAGCTCCCCAGGGCGGGAGGACTCCTACGAGCAGTACTTC. Translation gives CASSSPGREDSYEQYF.

This chain connects TRBV6-5 to TRBJ1-2; a possible D gene is TRBD1 (6 bases). The CDR3 totals 14 residues. The germline V and J ends were trimmed by 4 bases and 2 bases, with 11 bases remaining between them. Per the germline V gene, CDR1 is MNHEY and CDR2 is SVGAGI. Written as DNA, the CDR3 is TGTGCCAGCAGTTCCACAGGGAGAAACTATGGCTACACCTTC. The encoded protein is CASSSTGRNYGYTF.

The CDR3 region is CASSPQGLADYNEQFF. In DNA, the CDR3 is TGTGCCAGCTCACCGCAGGGACTAGCGGATTACAATGAGCAGTTCTTC. The chain links TRBV18 to TRBJ2-1; 11 nucleotides align to TRBD2. CDR1 KGHSH and CDR2 LQKENI come from the germline V gene. There are 16 residues in the CDR3. V shed 3 bases, J shed 4 bases, and the junction held 5 bases outside the gene matches. Looking up the rest from reference TRBV18 and TRBJ2-1 gives the full variable domain: NAGVMQNPRHLVRRRGQEARLRCSPMKGHSHVYWYRQLPEEGLKFMVYLQKENIIDESGMPKERFSAEFPKEGPSILRIQQVVRGDSAAYFCASSPQGLADYNEQFFGPGTRLTVL.

CDR3 sequence reads: CAIRGGFDRASEQFF. As DNA, the CDR3 is TGTGCCATCAGGGGGGGATTTGACAGGGCTAGTGAGCAGTTCTTC. The chain joins TRBV10-3 to TRBJ2-1, with D possibly TRBD1 on 7 matching bases. The CDR3 has 15 amino acids. The germline V gene encodes CDR1 ENHRY and CDR2 SYGVKD. V shed 6 bases and J shed 9 bases, with 21 bases lying between them.

This chain uses TRBV6-2 or TRBV6-3 with TRBJ1-5, with 7 bases aligning to TRBD1. The CDR3 sequence is 16 residues long. Per germline, CDR1 MNHEY and CDR2 SVGEGT. Trimming cost V 6 bases and J 0 bases; bases outside gene matches: 8. CDR3 sequence (DNA): TGTGCCAGCAGAGGGACAGCAATATATAGCAATCAGCCCCAGCATTTT. This sequence encodes CASRGTAIYSNQPQHF.